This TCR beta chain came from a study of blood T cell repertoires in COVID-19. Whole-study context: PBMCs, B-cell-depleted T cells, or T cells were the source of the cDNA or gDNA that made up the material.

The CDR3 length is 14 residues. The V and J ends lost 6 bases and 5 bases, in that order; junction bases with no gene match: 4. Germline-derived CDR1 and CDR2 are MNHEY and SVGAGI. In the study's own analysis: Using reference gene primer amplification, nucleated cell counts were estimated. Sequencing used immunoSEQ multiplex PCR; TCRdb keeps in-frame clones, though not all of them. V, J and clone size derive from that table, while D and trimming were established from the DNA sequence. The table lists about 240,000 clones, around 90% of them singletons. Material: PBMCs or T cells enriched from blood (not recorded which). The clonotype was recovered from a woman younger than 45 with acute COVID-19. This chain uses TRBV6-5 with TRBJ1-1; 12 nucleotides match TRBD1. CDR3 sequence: CASRGQGAWTEAFF. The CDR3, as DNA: TGTGCCAGCAGGGGACAGGGGGCCTGGACTGAAGCTTTCTTT.